The T cell receptor beta chain described here comes from a study of T cells after yellow fever vaccination. Study background: Fractions low in cell number were prepared with SMART-Seq v4 Ultra Low Input. General study findings and limits: A faster peak, day 5 versus 15, was reached by the weaker secondary response. Any FACS-sorted repertoire could hold abundant clonotypes that contaminate it from the bulk population. Reappearance after the booster was seen for most primary-vaccination clones, at roughly 96% CD4 and 70% to 90% CD8.

TCRdb re-called the 5' RACE reads through MiXCR, storing one row per CDR3 protein. Here the sample spans some 600,000 distinct CDR3 sequences, roughly a sixth being singletons. The CDR3 runs 14 residues. The germline V gene encodes CDR1 PRHDT and CDR2 FYEKMQ (reference sequence). V was trimmed by 2 bases and J by 2 bases, leaving 10 bases between them. With regard to this clonotype: The antigen is not known.

This sample comprised PBMCs, obtained 5 to 6 days after the first yellow fever vaccination. This TCR was sampled from a man aged 18 to 35 who received the YFV17D yellow fever vaccine. This rearrangement joins TRBV13 to TRBJ2-7; D is unclear. As DNA, the CDR3 is TGTGCCAGCAGCTTAACACCGTTGACCTACGAGCAGTACTTC. Encoded protein: CASSLTPLTYEQYF.